The clone carrying this TCR beta chain has only one observation. Its antigen is unknown. There are 15 residues in the CDR3. V dropped 4 bases and J dropped 6; count of bases not matched to a gene: 10. Germline assignment: CDR1 SGHTA and CDR2 FQGNSA. This sample stems from a study of T cell responses to AZD1222 COVID-19 vaccine. Study-level points and caveats: Reportedly, close to half of spike-specific TCRs are directed against unmutated variant regions. Spike was spanned by vaccine-associated CD4 TCRs, with dominance at 160-218 and 743-854.

Method: immunoSEQ multiplex PCR; TCRdb's copy keeps in-frame clones and lacks some. The profile shows approximately 130,000 clones, roughly 88% of them singletons. The chain carries TRBV7-2 and TRBJ1-2; the match to TRBD1 covers 8 bases. Material: peripheral blood, obtained 28 days after the second AZD1222 dose. This TCR was recovered from an adult who received the AZD1222 COVID-19 vaccine. The CDR3: CASSSRTGNVNGYTF. DNA for the CDR3: TGTGCCAGCAGCTCCAGGACAGGGAACGTTAATGGCTACACCTTC. The full variable domain, its missing parts supplied by reference TRBV7-2 and TRBJ1-2, is GAGVSQSPSNKVTEKGKDVELRCDPISGHTALYWYRQSLGQGLEFLIYFQGNSAPDKSGLPSDRFSAERTGGSVSTLTIQRTQQEDSAVYLCASSSRTGNVNGYTFGSGTRLTVV.